This T cell receptor (beta chain) is from a study of vaccination and CD4 T cells after COVID-19. Study-wide background: Sampling after COVID took place at a median of around 91 days (range 35 to 161) following diagnosis.

At the Johns Hopkins FTIC core, DNA taken from cultured CD4+ T cells was sequenced by way of the Oncomine TCR Beta short-read assay. TCRdb reanalysed the PCR reads using MiXCR and keeps one entry per CDR3 protein. The sample lists about 12,000 distinct CDR3 sequences, roughly 30% occurring once. About this clonotype: Its antigen is not known.

This sample's treatment: approximately 9-day PBMC culture with coronavirus spike peptide pools or control peptides (ViraFEST assay). This CDR3 spans 12 amino acids. CDR1 MNHEY and CDR2 SVGAGI come from the germline V gene. V gave up 2 bases and J gave up 8 bases, with 8 bases separating them. The specimen comprised CD4+ T cells from blood, cultured in vitro, sampled after SARS-CoV-2 vaccination. The sequence was obtained from a human donor who had recovered from COVID-19. The chain uses TRBV6-5 and TRBJ2-3, with D maybe TRBD2 (6 bases). CDR3 loop: CASSYLGGTQYF. The CDR3 DNA reads TGTGCCAGCAGTTACCTGGGGGGTACGCAGTATTTT.